The text below deals with one TCR beta chain. The immunoSEQ assay was v3. Produced via immunoSEQ multiplex PCR; TCRdb's table is partial and in-frame only. The table lists about 100,000 clones, around 71% of them singletons. These data originate in a study of TIL therapy for anti-PD-1-resistant metastatic lung cancer. Study-wide background: By whole-exome sequencing, median non-synonymous tumor mutation burden was roughly 1.6 mutations per megabase.

Time point indicated: pre-treatment sample, taken before nivolumab and TIL therapy. The tumor samples were excised metastases, mostly pleural nodules or supraclavicular lymph nodes. CDR1 is SGHDN, CDR2 FVKESK, per germline. Trimming cost V 2 bases and J 9 bases, with 13 bases left between them. This CDR3 spans 13 amino acids. The rearrangement links TRBV14 to TRBJ2-5, with a weak D call TRBD1 (5 bases). The sequence was obtained from a person aged 25 to 80 with non-small cell lung cancer. Sequencing used tumor tissue, obtained at baseline. CDR3 nucleotides: TGTGCCAGCAGCCAAATCCCAGGGTCTGCCCAGTACTTC. Protein sequence: CASSQIPGSAQYF.